This T cell receptor beta chain was captured by sequencing in a study of beta chain features in type 1 diabetes. Findings and limits, study-wide: High-TCR-expressing cells could be over-represented by cDNA sequencing. Sampled from patients, naive, central memory and Treg TCRB repertoires appeared more similar than those sampled from healthy donors. Moderately but significantly shorter TCRB CDR3s were found in Type 1 diabetes patients in all four CD4+ subsets.

As regards this clone: Its antigen is not identified.

Every bit of the isolated RNA underwent reverse transcription, so sequencing read expressed TCRB transcripts. Method: immunoSEQ multiplex PCR; TCRdb's copy keeps in-frame clones and lacks some. The sample holds approximately 260,000 clones, roughly 21% seen once. Germline CDR1 KGHSH, CDR2 LQKENI. J was trimmed by 0 bases and V by 2 bases; bases with no gene match: 4. CDR3 length: 16 residues. One heparinised draw, averaging about 110 mL, was taken per donor. CD45RO/CCR7/CD25/CD127/CD95/CD27 sorting isolated CD4+ naive, central memory, regulatory and stem cell-like memory cells. The rearrangement uses TRBV18 and TRBJ2-1, with 7 bases that match TRBD2. The TCR was taken from a woman between 40 and 50 years old with type 1 diabetes. The sequenced sample consisted of naive CD4+ T cells from blood. CDR3 in DNA: TGTGCCAGCTCACCAGTGGGAGGGAACTCCTACAATGAGCAGTTCTTC. This codes for CASSPVGGNSYNEQFF.